Each of the 24 T cell receptor beta chains below was sequenced from the same sample in a study of shared clonotypes between healthy human individuals. Libraries were prepared by immunoSEQ multiplex PCR; TCRdb keeps only in-frame clonotypes and omits some of them. This sample has hundreds of thousands of clones, with 96% found just once. Naive CD8 cells lacked CD45RO and underwent positive selection for CCR7, leaving out terminally differentiated effector memory CD45RA+ cells. The material sequenced was naive CD8+ T cells sorted from blood. The receptors here all came from a woman aged 25-40 years in good health.

The genes are TRBV5-1 and TRBJ2-1, with D uncertain. The germline V and J ends were trimmed by 3 bases and 2 bases, with 15 bases remaining between them. This CDR3 region has 16 residues. Germline lookup yields CDR1 SGHRS and CDR2 YFSETQ. CDR3 bases: TGCGCCAGCAGCTCCAGTAATTTCGCTACCTACAATGAGCAGTTCTTC. Translating gives CASSSSNFATYNEQFF.

The DNA of the CDR3 is TGTGCCAGCAGTACTCTGGGCGGGAGAACCAATGAGCAGTTCTTC. Its translation is CASSTLGGRTNEQFF. This sequence joins TRBV27 and TRBJ2-1, with 7 bases matching TRBD2. The germline V gene has CDR1 MNHEY and CDR2 SMNVEV (reference sequence). This CDR3 is built from 15 residues. V lost 5 bases to trimming and J lost 6 bases; unmatched junction nucleotides: 10.

V and J are TRBV5-4 and TRBJ2-7, with 8 bases matching TRBD1. With 3 bases clipped from V and 5 bases from J, the junction kept 10 bases outside the gene matches. The CDR3 has 15 residues. Germline CDR1 and CDR2: SGHNT and YYREEE (reference sequence). The DNA for the CDR3 is TGTGCCAGCAGCTCAGACAGGGGTATTAAGGACGAGCAGTACTTC. Translation gives CASSSDRGIKDEQYF.

This clone was seen once. The chain's CDR3 is CASSLGGLGNQPQHF. The DNA for the CDR3 is TGTGCCAGCAGCCTGGGGGGATTGGGGAATCAGCCCCAGCATTTT. V is TRBV5-6 and J is TRBJ1-5; D may be TRBD1 (5 bases). Germline CDR1 is SGHDT and CDR2 is YYEEEE. This CDR3 is 15 amino acids long. V shed 4 bases and J shed 4 bases, with 15 bases lying between them. The complete variable domain, with remaining parts taken from reference TRBV5-6 and TRBJ1-5, reads DAGVTQSPTHLIKTRGQQVTLRCSPKSGHDTVSWYQQALGQGPQFIFQYYEEEERQRGNFPDRFSGHQFPNYSSELNVNALLLGDSALYLCASSLGGLGNQPQHFGDGTRLSIL.

Of note for this clone: Other DNA variants within this sample encode the same CDR3. The V gene is TRBV29-1, the J gene TRBJ2-1; 10 bases agree with TRBD2. Germline V gene sequence: CDR1 SQVTM, CDR2 ANQGSEA. The CDR3 is made up of 15 amino acids. Germline trimming cut 4 bases from V and 4 bases from J; bases unmatched to any gene: 7. CDR3 sequence: CSVASSGSSYNEQFF. The CDR3 region has the DNA TGCAGCGTTGCCTCTAGCGGGAGCTCTTACAATGAGCAGTTCTTC.

This rearrangement joins TRBV27 to TRBJ1-1; D call uncertain. The germline V and J ends were trimmed by 7 bases and 4 bases, with 13 bases remaining between them. This CDR3 has 13 residues. Germline lookup yields CDR1 MNHEY and CDR2 SMNVEV (reference sequence). For the CDR3, the DNA is TGTGCCAGCAAGGGAGGTCGGGTCACTGAAGCTTTCTTT. The encoded protein is CASKGGRVTEAFF.

The rearrangement joins TRBV27 to TRBJ2-7, with a weak D call TRBD2 (6 bases). This CDR3 is 15 amino acids long. Germline V lookup: CDR1 MNHEY, CDR2 SMNVEV (reference sequence). Trimming shortened V by 5 bases and J by 3 bases, and 17 bases separated the two germline ends. The CDR3 sequence is CASSPSGGWVYEQYF. CDR3 in DNA: TGTGCCAGCAGTCCTTCAGGAGGGTGGGTCTACGAGCAGTACTTC.

The V call is TRBV5-8, the J call TRBJ1-1; D uncertain. The length of the CDR3 is 14 residues. In germline, CDR1 is SGHTS, CDR2 YDEGEE. V lost 2 bases, J lost 2 bases, and 10 bases lay in between. The CDR3 nucleotides read TGTGCCAGCAGCTTTGGGGTACTTAACACTGAAGCTTTCTTT. Protein: CASSFGVLNTEAFF.

The rearrangement joins TRBV5-4 to TRBJ1-1; maybe TRBD1 (6 bases). Trimming cost V 1 base and J 5 bases, with 12 bases left between them. There are 14 residues in the CDR3. CDR1 is SGHNT and CDR2 is YYREEE in the germline V gene (reference sequence). The DNA of the CDR3 is TGTGCCAGCAGCTTGACCAGGGGACAAACTGAAGCTTTCTTT. It specifies CASSLTRGQTEAFF.

The sample holds one count of this clone. The chain has TRBV12-5 and TRBJ2-1; D gene ambiguous. V gave up 5 bases and J gave up 0 bases, with 11 bases separating them. CDR1 LGHNT and CDR2 FRNRAP come from the germline V gene. The CDR3 runs to 15 residues. This chain's CDR3 is CASGLYEDSYNEQFF. The DNA of the CDR3 is TGTGCTAGTGGTCTTTATGAGGACTCCTACAATGAGCAGTTCTTC.

The gene calls are TRBV27 and TRBJ1-5; 7 nucleotides line up with TRBD1. The CDR3 runs to 13 residues. Germline V lookup: CDR1 MNHEY, CDR2 SMNVEV (reference sequence). The J segment lost 4 bases and the V segment lost 5 bases, leaving 2 bases of the junction unmatched. The CDR3 region has the DNA TGTGCCAGCAGTACACAGGGGAATCAGCCCCAGCATTTT. It codes for CASSTQGNQPQHF.

This chain joins TRBV6-1 and TRBJ2-1; 9 bases fit TRBD2. This CDR3 spans 19 amino acids. The ends lost 2 bases at V and 0 bases at J; junction bases unmatched: 11. The germline CDR1 and CDR2 sequences are MNHNS and SASEGT. As DNA, the CDR3 is TGTGCCAGCAGTGAAAGCCGCCTCCTAGCGGGGCCCTCCTACAATGAGCAGTTCTTC. Translated: CASSESRLLAGPSYNEQFF.

The J gene is TRBJ2-1, the V gene TRBV28, with D unresolved. This CDR3 spans 12 amino acids. V shed 7 bases and J shed 5 bases, with 9 bases lying between them. The germline V gene has CDR1 MDHEN and CDR2 SYDVKM. Written as DNA, the CDR3 is TGTGCCAGCACCATCGAAAACAATGAGCAGTTCTTC. This sequence encodes CASTIENNEQFF.

The genes are TRBV4-2 and TRBJ2-1, with 8 bases aligning to TRBD2. This CDR3 contains 14 residues. In germline, CDR1 is LGHNA, CDR2 YNFKEQ. J gave up 8 bases and V 4 bases, and 7 bases lay outside the gene matches. The CDR3 nucleotides read TGTGCCAGCAGCCTAGGACTAGCTGTCGATGAGCAGTTCTTC. It translates to CASSLGLAVDEQFF.

V and J are TRBV5-1 and TRBJ2-2; D possibly corresponds to TRBD1 (6 bases). Germline values: CDR1 SGHRS, CDR2 YFSETQ. V shed 4 bases and J shed 2 bases, with 21 bases lying between them. This CDR3 contains 18 residues. The CDR3 here is CASSAPTGDLTNTGELFF. CDR3 in DNA: TGCGCCAGCAGCGCACCGACAGGCGACCTCACCAACACCGGGGAGCTGTTTTTT.

V and J are TRBV13 and TRBJ2-7; 12 bases match TRBD2. Germline-derived CDR1 and CDR2 are PRHDT and FYEKMQ (reference sequence). V gave up 3 bases and J gave up 0 bases; unmatched junction bases: 6. This CDR3 is built from 17 residues. CDR3 DNA: TGTGCCAGCAGCTTCCTAGCGGGAGGGTTGGGCTCCTACGAGCAGTACTTC. It codes for CASSFLAGGLGSYEQYF.

This sequence joins TRBV2 and TRBJ2-1; D uncertain. CDR3 size: 16 residues. Between the trimmed V and J ends, which lost 1 base and 8 bases, there was a span of 18 bases. Per the germline V gene, CDR1 is SNHLY and CDR2 is FYNNEI. CDR3 amino acids: CASSEEIRAGGHEQFF. Here the CDR3 DNA reads TGTGCCAGCAGTGAAGAGATACGGGCAGGCGGTCATGAGCAGTTCTTC.

The genes are TRBV7-2 and TRBJ2-7, with D possibly matching TRBD2 (6 bases). Germline V gene lookup returns CDR1 SGHTA and CDR2 FQGNSA. V lost 1 base and J lost 0, with 10 bases in between. The CDR3 loop spans 15 amino acids. The CDR3 DNA reads as TGTGCCAGCAGCTTAGAGGTGACTAGCTCCTACGAGCAGTACTTC. This encodes CASSLEVTSSYEQYF.

The chain combines TRBV10-3 with TRBJ1-2; no reliable D call. CDR3 length equals 11 residues. Trimming cost V 8 bases and J 1 base, with 5 bases left between them. Germline CDR1 reads ENHRY; CDR2 reads SYGVKD. CDR3 protein: CAIGGNYGYTF. DNA of the CDR3: TGTGCCATCGGCGGTAACTATGGCTACACCTTC.

The V call is TRBV7-9, the J call TRBJ2-1; 9 bases agree with TRBD2. In germline, CDR1 is SEHNR, CDR2 FQNEAQ (reference sequence). This CDR3 has 19 amino acids. V gave up 5 bases and J gave up 4 bases; unmatched junction bases: 18. The CDR3 coding sequence is TGTGCCAGCAGCCCCCCCGGGACAGAATACCTAGCGGGGTACAATGAGCAGTTCTTC. This codes for CASSPPGTEYLAGYNEQFF.

This clone was detected only once. The rearrangement links TRBV5-6 to TRBJ1-1; 11 bases map to TRBD1. With 2 bases clipped from V and 11 bases from J, the junction kept 2 bases outside the gene matches. CDR1 and CDR2 from the germline V gene are SGHDT and YYEEEE. This CDR3 is 12 amino acids long. The CDR3 DNA follows: TGTGCCAGCAGCTTCGGGACAGGGGGGGCTTTCTTT. It encodes CASSFGTGGAFF.

This CDR3 reads CASSLPGETQYF. CDR3 bases: TGCGCCAGCAGCTTGCCGGGGGAGACCCAGTACTTC. The chain has TRBV5-1 and TRBJ2-5, with D perhaps TRBD2 (5 bases). CDR1 is SGHRS and CDR2 is YFSETQ in the germline V gene. V lost 1 base and J lost 5, with 6 bases in between. This CDR3 is 12 amino acids long.

The chain combines TRBV14 with TRBJ2-2, with TRBD2 matching over 13 bases. The CDR3 is 17 amino acids. Germline V lookup: CDR1 SGHDN, CDR2 FVKESK. Trimming took 4 bases from V and 4 from J; bases not matched to a gene: 6. The CDR3 region is CASSPVGLAGFTGELFF. The CDR3 DNA is TGTGCCAGCAGCCCAGTGGGACTAGCGGGATTCACCGGGGAGCTGTTTTTT.

V is TRBV4-1 and J is TRBJ2-7, with D hard to call. Trimming removed 0 bases from V and 2 bases from J, with 14 bases in between. The CDR3 contains 16 residues. Germline-derived CDR1 and CDR2 are MGHRA and YSYEKL. The CDR3 DNA reads TGCGCCAGCAGCCAAGATCCGTACAGCCTAGCCTACGAGCAGTACTTC. Translation gives CASSQDPYSLAYEQYF.